The 16 T cell receptor beta chains below were found in one sample sequenced in a study of shared clonotypes between healthy human individuals (dated by TCRdb to about 2020). The library was made by the immunoSEQ multiplex PCR assay. The table comes from immuneACCESS by way of TCRdb, which keeps in-frame sequences with V and J called. Part of the clones is missing from these tables; in studies checked, under half for an unresolved V gene and the rest for unknown reasons. This sample is represented by a few million clones; roughly 93% of them were singletons. The top ten hold about 0.39% of the sample. Material for sequencing was naive CD4+ T cells from PBMCs. The cell subset or site tag for this specimen amounts to: CD45RA+ positively selected. These receptors all stem from a man in his late teens or twenties in good health. Some clones in this sample may be carry-over from other donors' samples.

The chain combines TRBV18 with TRBJ1-2; no reliable D call. The CDR3 length is 15 residues. V was shortened by 6 bases and J by 1 base, with 15 bases between the two germline ends. The germline gives CDR1 KGHSH, CDR2 LQKENI. The chain's CDR3 is CASSPRTEFNYGYTF. For the CDR3, the DNA is TGTGCCAGCTCTCCCCGGACGGAGTTTAACTATGGCTACACCTTC.

The V call is TRBV6-1, the J call TRBJ1-4, with D uncertain. Trimming cost V 8 bases and J 5 bases, with 12 bases left between them. Germline V lookup: CDR1 MNHNS, CDR2 SASEGT. The CDR3 covers 13 residues. Here the CDR3 DNA reads TGTGCCAGCTCGGGCCCCTTAAATGAAAAACTGTTTTTT. Protein product: CASSGPLNEKLFF.

The chain combines TRBV4-1 with TRBJ2-7; the D gene is possibly TRBD1 (6 bases). There are 14 residues in the CDR3. The germline V and J ends were trimmed by 3 bases and 7 bases, with 16 bases remaining between them. Germline V lookup: CDR1 MGHRA, CDR2 YSYEKL. The CDR3 region has the DNA TGCGCCAGCAGCCAGCCGACGCAGGGGTTGGAGCAGTACTTC. This gives the protein CASSQPTQGLEQYF.

Concerning this clone: This sample includes further DNA sequences coding for the same CDR3. The CDR3 reads CASSPGLAGADTQYF. The CDR3 DNA reads TGTGCCAGCTCACCAGGACTAGCGGGAGCCGATACGCAGTATTTT. The chain is built from TRBV18 and TRBJ2-3; TRBD2 matches 13 bases. After removal of 2 bases from V and 6 bases from J, the junction contained 2 bases not matched to a gene. Germline assignment: CDR1 KGHSH and CDR2 LQKENI. The CDR3 is 15 amino acids.

The chain links TRBV7-8 to TRBJ1-6; D may be TRBD1 (6 bases). CDR3 length: 15 amino acids. V was trimmed by 7 bases and J by 7 bases, leaving 17 bases between them. Looked up from germline, CDR1 is SGHVS and CDR2 is FQNEAQ. Here the CDR3 reads CASKGGQGLNSPLHF. The CDR3 coding sequence is TGTGCCAGCAAGGGGGGGCAGGGACTAAATTCACCCCTCCACTTT.

The chain is built from TRBV2 and TRBJ1-4; 12 nucleotides line up with TRBD1. This CDR3 contains 19 residues. V shed 8 bases, J shed 4 bases, and the junction held 17 bases outside the gene matches. Germline V gives CDR1 SNHLY, CDR2 FYNNEI. The CDR3 nucleotides are TGTGCCAGCTCCAGTGCTCCGGGACAGGGGGCGCGGGGTAATGAAAAACTGTTTTTT. It specifies CASSSAPGQGARGNEKLFF.

The chain carries TRBV7-8 and TRBJ2-5; maybe TRBD2 (5 bases). Germline CDR1 reads SGHVS; CDR2 reads FQNEAQ. This CDR3 is built from 15 residues. Trimming left V 6 bases short and J 1 base short, with 15 bases between. The CDR3 loop is CASRPFGLFQETQYF. CDR3 DNA sequence: TGTGCCAGCAGACCATTCGGACTTTTCCAAGAGACCCAGTACTTC.

This clone came up once. The V and J genes are TRBV5-1 and TRBJ2-7, with D tentatively TRBD1 (5 bases). The CDR3 covers 15 residues. Trimming removed 4 bases at V and 0 bases at J, with 14 bases between. CDR1 and CDR2 (germline): SGHRS, YFSETQ. This CDR3 is CASSPTPDNSYEQYF. The CDR3 DNA is TGCGCCAGCAGCCCGACTCCGGACAACTCCTACGAGCAGTACTTC.

The chain carries TRBV2 and TRBJ2-2; D call uncertain. V was pared by 6 bases and J by 0 bases, with 11 bases between. The germline V gene has CDR1 SNHLY and CDR2 FYNNEI. The CDR3 totals 15 residues. Here the CDR3 DNA reads TGTGCCAGCAGCATCCGACCGACGAACACCGGGGAGCTGTTTTTT. It translates to CASSIRPTNTGELFF. The full variable domain, its missing parts supplied by reference TRBV2 and TRBJ2-2, is EPEVTQTPSHQVTQMGQEVILRCVPISNHLYFYWYRQILGQKVEFLVSFYNNEISEKSEIFDDQFSVERPDGSNFTLKIRSTKLEDSAMYFCASSIRPTNTGELFFGEGSRLTVL.

Only a few counts were recorded for this clone. The V and J genes are TRBV7-2 and TRBJ1-5, with D possibly TRBD1 on 5 matching bases. Germline CDR1 reads SGHTA; CDR2 reads FQGNSA. V was clipped by 0 bases and J by 6 bases, with 12 bases between them. This CDR3 comprises 15 residues. As DNA, the CDR3 is TGTGCCAGCAGCTTAGCTGGGACGTGGGGTCAGCCCCAGCATTTT. Translation: CASSLAGTWGQPQHF. Full variable domain (rest looked up from reference TRBV7-2 and TRBJ1-5): GAGVSQSPSNKVTEKGKDVELRCDPISGHTALYWYRQSLGQGLEFLIYFQGNSAPDKSGLPSDRFSAERTGGSVSTLTIQRTQQEDSAVYLCASSLAGTWGQPQHFGDGTRLSIL.

J is TRBJ2-4 and V is TRBV21-1; the table's D gene call, TRBD2, was not cross checked with the DNA. TRBV21-1 is a listed pseudogene. The CDR3 is made up of 17 amino acids. The CDR3 is CASSPRGRSVAKNIQYF. The CDR3 DNA reads as TGTGCCAGCAGCCCTAGAGGTCGTTCTGTAGCCAAAAACATTCAGTACTTC.

Details on this clone: An end of the junction differs from the germline gene, which may be a read error. This sample includes further DNA sequences coding for the same CDR3. The rearrangement uses TRBV7-6 and TRBJ1-3; D uncertain. The CDR3 has 15 residues. From germline, CDR1 is SGHVS and CDR2 FNYEAQ. CDR3 sequence: CASSFGPYSGNTIYF. CDR3 nucleotides: TGCGCCAGCAGCTTTGGACCTTACTCTGGAAACACCATATATTTT.

The J gene is TRBJ2-1, the V gene TRBV6-5; the D is unclear. Trimming removed 7 bases from V and 7 bases from J, with 11 bases in between. This CDR3 has 12 amino acids. The V gene's germline CDR1 is MNHEY and CDR2 SVGAGI. For the CDR3, the DNA is TGTGCCAGCACTGCGTCGTCGAATGAGCAGTTCTTC. This codes for CASTASSNEQFF.

This rearrangement joins TRBV27 to TRBJ2-3; 8 bases align to TRBD2. The CDR3 is made up of 18 amino acids. Germline V gene data show CDR1 as MNHEY and CDR2 as SMNVEV (reference sequence). V lost 2 bases to trimming and J lost 1 base; unmatched junction nucleotides: 11. The CDR3 DNA follows: TGTGCCAGCAGTTTAAGGCTAGCGGGCCTAGGCCGCACAGATACGCAGTATTTT. Its protein product is CASSLRLAGLGRTDTQYF.

This clone was found a few times. The V and J genes are TRBV7-6 and TRBJ2-1; D is unclear. The germline V gene has CDR1 SGHVS and CDR2 FNYEAQ. V dropped 5 bases and J dropped 3 bases, with 5 bases sitting between them. The CDR3 sequence is 12 residues long. CDR3: CASSQFYNEQFF. The CDR3 nucleotides read TGTGCCAGCAGCCAATTCTACAATGAGCAGTTCTTC.

This chain joins TRBV7-2 and TRBJ2-1; TRBD2 aligns across 7 bases. After removal of 0 bases from V and 9 bases from J, the junction contained 2 bases not matched to a gene. CDR1 SGHTA and CDR2 FQGNSA come from the germline V gene. This CDR3 has 13 residues. For the CDR3, the DNA is TGTGCCAGCAGCTTAGCGGGAGGGTCTGAGCAGTTCTTC. This encodes CASSLAGGSEQFF.